The clone carrying this T cell receptor (beta chain) was observed a few times. The V gene lost 4 bases and the J gene lost 0 bases, with 16 bases spanning the gap. Germline V gene lookup returns CDR1 SGHTA and CDR2 FQGNSA. This CDR3 has 17 residues. These data come from a study of T-cell reconstitution after alpha-beta-depleted transplantation in children. Using unique molecular identifiers, the investigators prepared the TCRbeta library. TCRdb processed the PCR reads anew with MiXCR; each CDR3 protein has one entry. The table lists 500,000 or so distinct CDR3 sequences, over 25% of them singletons. Source: PBMCs from the stem cell graft donor, taken from the stem cell graft. The rearrangement links TRBV7-2 to TRBJ2-1; possibly TRBD1 for D (6 bases). The TCR sequence derives from a human donor who donated a stem cell graft to a child with aplastic anemia. CDR3 in DNA: TGTGCCAGCAGCTCCATGATGACAGGAAGCTCCTACAATGAGCAGTTCTTC. Translation: CASSSMMTGSSYNEQFF.